The 23 T cell receptor beta chains given below trace back to one sample, sequenced in a study of shared clonotypes between healthy human individuals. Terminally differentiated effector memory CD45RA+ cells were excluded by CCR7 positive selection of CD45RO-negative cells. The data were produced by immunoSEQ multiplex PCR, yet TCRdb's version contains in-frame clones alone and is incomplete. Among about 580,000 clones, roughly 98% were seen once, and the ten largest hold approximately 0.33%. The sequencing input was naive CD8+ T cells sorted from blood. The receptors stem from a man between 25 and 39 years old in good health.

The sample holds one count of this clone. This chain joins TRBV6-1 and TRBJ1-5, with D possibly matching TRBD1 (5 bases). The CDR3 is 14 amino acids. CDR1 is MNHNS and CDR2 is SASEGT in the germline V gene. Deletions cut 7 bases from V and 5 bases from J, with 15 bases between. The CDR3 DNA is TGTGCCAGCAAGGACAAGGGCCCTTATCAGCCCCAGCATTTT. It specifies CASKDKGPYQPQHF.

The chain combines TRBV28 with TRBJ2-3, with 14 nucleotides matching TRBD2. The CDR3 covers 18 residues. V shed 2 bases and J 1 base; nucleotides not matched to a gene: 5. Germline CDR1 reads MDHEN; CDR2 reads SYDVKM. CDR3 loop: CASSLPGLAGGRTDTQYF. The CDR3, as DNA: TGTGCCAGCAGTTTACCTGGACTAGCGGGGGGACGCACAGATACGCAGTATTTT. Variable domain in full (rest from reference TRBV28 and TRBJ2-3): DVKVTQSSRYLVKRTGEKVFLECVQDMDHENMFWYRQDPGLGLRLIYFSYDVKMKEKGDIPEGYSVSREKKERFSLILESASTNQTSMYLCASSLPGLAGGRTDTQYFGPGTRLTVL.

V is TRBV10-1 and J is TRBJ2-5; TRBD2 might be the D (7 bases). In germline, CDR1 is WNHNN, CDR2 SYGVQD (reference sequence). The CDR3 covers 17 residues. V was shortened by 2 bases and J by 0 bases, with 16 bases between the two germline ends. CDR3: CASSEGGGRDNQETQYF. The CDR3 bases are TGCGCCAGCAGTGAGGGGGGGGGCCGGGACAACCAAGAGACCCAGTACTTC.

The chain employs TRBV5-4 and TRBJ1-1, with unresolved D. CDR1 is SGHNT, CDR2 YYREEE, per germline (reference sequence). V lost 4 bases and J 0 bases, leaving 4 bases between the germline ends. This CDR3 spans 12 amino acids. The CDR3 sequence: CASSTVNTEAFF. Written as DNA, the CDR3 is TGTGCCAGCAGCACGGTGAACACTGAAGCTTTCTTT.

The chain is built from TRBV10-3 and TRBJ2-7; possible D gene TRBD1, 6 bases. The V and J ends lost 9 bases and 4 bases respectively, with 7 bases between them. The CDR3 covers 10 residues. Germline loops: CDR1 ENHRY, CDR2 SYGVKD. The CDR3 DNA reads as TGTGCCATGGGGGCGTACGAGCAGTACTTC. It is translated as CAMGAYEQYF.

The chain is built from TRBV11-2 and TRBJ2-3, with 7 nucleotides matching TRBD2. Germline lookup yields CDR1 SGHAT and CDR2 FQNNGV. V was clipped by 5 bases and J by 0 bases; unmatched bases: 11. This CDR3 contains 17 residues. The CDR3 loop reads CASSPGRVSGSTDTQYF. Written as DNA, the CDR3 is TGTGCCAGCAGCCCAGGGAGGGTGTCTGGGAGCACAGATACGCAGTATTTT.

This chain uses TRBV7-6 with TRBJ1-4; the D is unclear. The CDR3 is 14 amino acids. Trimming removed 3 bases at V and 4 bases at J, with 9 bases between. In germline, CDR1 is SGHVS, CDR2 FNYEAQ. The CDR3 loop is CASSLVEGNEKLFF. The CDR3, as DNA: TGTGCCAGCAGCTTGGTGGAGGGTAATGAAAAACTGTTTTTT.

The J gene is TRBJ2-2, the V gene TRBV6-6; D may be TRBD1 (6 bases). Trimming removed 2 bases at V and 3 bases at J, with 7 bases between. Germline-derived CDR1 and CDR2 are MNHNY and SVGAGI (reference sequence). The CDR3 length is 14 residues. DNA for the CDR3: TGTGCCAGCAGTTACCGGACAGACACCGGGGAGCTGTTTTTT. Protein: CASSYRTDTGELFF.

Points on this clone: Distinct nucleotide sequences in the sample also encode this CDR3. This rearrangement joins TRBV4-2 to TRBJ1-5; TRBD1 is a possible D gene (5 bases). Trimming cost V 1 base and J 6 bases, with 7 bases left between them. The CDR3 is 13 residues long. Germline V gene data show CDR1 as LGHNA and CDR2 as YNFKEQ. The CDR3 DNA is TGTGCCAGCAGCCAAGGGGGGGGTCAGCCCCAGCATTTT. This encodes CASSQGGGQPQHF.

This clone was observed a single time. The chain joins TRBV11-2 to TRBJ2-7; the D call may be TRBD1 or TRBD2 (5 bases each). Germline V gives CDR1 SGHAT, CDR2 FQNNGV. The germline V and J ends were trimmed by 0 bases and 0 bases, with 9 bases remaining between them. The length of the CDR3 is 15 residues. DNA for the CDR3: TGTGCCAGCAGCTTAGAGGGGGAGAGCTCCTACGAGCAGTACTTC. Protein: CASSLEGESSYEQYF.

The V call is TRBV19, the J call TRBJ1-2; tentatively, D is TRBD1 (5 bases). From germline, CDR1 is LNHDA and CDR2 SQIVND (reference sequence). V lost 5 bases and J lost 2, with 15 bases in between. The CDR3 spans 15 residues. The CDR3 region is CASSPQNTGNYGYTF. CDR3 sequence (DNA): TGTGCCAGTAGTCCCCAAAACACAGGAAACTATGGCTACACCTTC.

The sample holds one count of this clone. J is TRBJ2-7 and V is TRBV5-1; D remains ambiguous. The CDR3 loop spans 13 amino acids. The V gene's germline CDR1 is SGHRS and CDR2 YFSETQ. Trimming cost V 0 bases and J 5 bases, with 9 bases left between them. DNA of the CDR3: TGCGCCAGCAGCTTGGCCATAGCTGACGAGCAGTACTTC. Translating gives CASSLAIADEQYF.

The chain combines TRBV11-2 with TRBJ2-7; no reliable D call. The CDR3 runs 14 residues. The germline V and J ends were trimmed by 5 bases and 5 bases, with 16 bases remaining between them. Germline CDR1 and CDR2: SGHAT and FQNNGV. The CDR3 protein is CASSAPARANEQYF. In DNA form, the CDR3 reads TGTGCCAGCAGCGCCCCAGCCCGAGCTAACGAGCAGTACTTC. The full variable domain, with the rest looked up from reference TRBV11-2 and TRBJ2-7, is EAGVAQSPRYKIIEKRQSVAFWCNPISGHATLYWYQQILGQGPKLLIQFQNNGVVDDSQLPKDRFSAERLKGVDSTLKIQPAKLEDSAVYLCASSAPARANEQYFGPGTRLTVT.

The gene calls are TRBV5-1 and TRBJ2-7; D assignment may be TRBD1 or TRBD2 (6 bases each). The CDR3 has 17 residues. Germline values: CDR1 SGHRS, CDR2 YFSETQ. Trimming took off 2 bases at V and 5 bases at J, with 23 bases between the two ends. This CDR3 reads CASSFGGVSGSSDEQYF. The CDR3 nucleotides are TGCGCCAGCAGCTTCGGGGGCGTTTCTGGTTCTAGTGACGAGCAGTACTTC.

In this sample, this clone turned up once. Other DNA variants within this sample encode the same CDR3. The chain couples TRBV27 to TRBJ1-5; 9 bases align to TRBD1. The length of the CDR3 is 14 residues. Germline V lookup: CDR1 MNHEY, CDR2 SMNVEV (reference sequence). The V gene end was trimmed by 6 bases and the J gene end by 4 bases; junction bases not matched to a gene: 4. CDR3 amino acids: CASSPDRGNQPQHF. Here the CDR3 DNA reads TGTGCCAGCAGCCCTGACAGGGGGAATCAGCCCCAGCATTTT.

V gene TRBV2 combines with J gene TRBJ2-7; D remains unclear. Germline lookup yields CDR1 SNHLY and CDR2 FYNNEI. Trimming shortened V by 4 bases and J by 3 bases, and 10 bases separated the two germline ends. The CDR3 loop spans 13 amino acids. The CDR3 DNA sequence: TGTGCCAGCAGTGGAACGGGTCGCTACGAGCAGTACTTC. Translating it yields CASSGTGRYEQYF.

The V and J genes are TRBV11-2 and TRBJ1-2; the D is unclear. Between the trimmed V and J ends, which lost 4 bases and 3 bases, there was a span of 15 bases. In germline, CDR1 is SGHAT, CDR2 FQNNGV. This CDR3 contains 15 residues. In DNA, the CDR3 is TGTGCCAGCAGCTCCTTCCAACAGAGTTACTATGGCTACACCTTC. This translates into CASSSFQQSYYGYTF. The full variable domain, in which reference TRBV11-2 and TRBJ1-2 provide the parts outside the CDR3, is EAGVAQSPRYKIIEKRQSVAFWCNPISGHATLYWYQQILGQGPKLLIQFQNNGVVDDSQLPKDRFSAERLKGVDSTLKIQPAKLEDSAVYLCASSSFQQSYYGYTFGSGTRLTVV.

The chain uses TRBV7-9 and TRBJ2-7; 11 bases fit TRBD2. The CDR3 extends over 19 amino acids. With V trimmed by 5 bases and J by 2 bases, 17 bases remained unmatched. Germline CDR1 is SEHNR and CDR2 is FQNEAQ (reference sequence). The CDR3 DNA is TGTGCCAGCAGCCTGGATGGTATAGCTACTAGCGGGAGTCCCTACGAGCAGTACTTC. Encoded protein: CASSLDGIATSGSPYEQYF.

The chain couples TRBV9 to TRBJ1-2; 7 nucleotides agree with TRBD1. The CDR3 length is 14 residues. J was trimmed by 4 bases and V by 2 bases; bases with no gene match: 5. CDR1 and CDR2 from the germline V gene are SGDLS and YYNGEE. CDR3 nucleotides: TGTGCCAGCAGCGTTGACAGGGATCGCTATGGCTACACCTTC. The encoded protein is CASSVDRDRYGYTF.

In its sample, this clone was seen once. This chain joins TRBV29-1 and TRBJ2-1; a possible D gene is TRBD2 (5 bases). This CDR3 contains 17 residues. The germline V and J ends were trimmed by 0 bases and 1 base, with 16 bases remaining between them. CDR1 and CDR2 (germline): SQVTM, ANQGSEA. CDR3 sequence: CSVEDLGGSSSYNEQFF. CDR3 nucleotides: TGCAGCGTTGAAGATCTTGGCGGGTCTTCGTCCTACAATGAGCAGTTCTTC.

The chain uses TRBV5-1 and TRBJ2-2; tentatively, D is TRBD1 (6 bases). V was clipped by 7 bases and J by 0 bases, with 19 bases between them. Germline CDR1 SGHRS, CDR2 YFSETQ. The CDR3 totals 17 residues. The CDR3 nucleotides are TGCGCCAGCGGATGGGACACCAACGGAGCGAACACCGGGGAGCTGTTTTTT. The encoded protein is CASGWDTNGANTGELFF.

This clone was observed a single time. The chain employs TRBV5-6 and TRBJ2-5, with a weak D call TRBD2 (7 bases). CDR1 and CDR2 (germline): SGHDT, YYEEEE. V was pared by 3 bases and J by 5 bases, with 17 bases between. The CDR3 has 15 amino acids. Here the CDR3 reads CASSWGGSVWETQYF. In nucleotides, the CDR3 is TGTGCCAGCAGCTGGGGGGGCTCGGTCTGGGAGACCCAGTACTTC. The complete variable domain, with remaining parts taken from reference TRBV5-6 and TRBJ2-5, reads DAGVTQSPTHLIKTRGQQVTLRCSPKSGHDTVSWYQQALGQGPQFIFQYYEEEERQRGNFPDRFSGHQFPNYSSELNVNALLLGDSALYLCASSWGGSVWETQYFGPGTRLLVL.

The chain couples TRBV6-6 to TRBJ2-2; TRBD2 is a possible D gene (5 bases). This CDR3 contains 15 residues. Per the germline V gene, CDR1 is MNHNY and CDR2 is SVGAGI (reference sequence). With 5 bases removed from V and 3 bases from J, the gap between germline ends came to 13 bases. The CDR3 region is CASSLTGTHTGELFF. CDR3 coding DNA: TGTGCCAGCAGTCTAACGGGAACCCACACCGGGGAGCTGTTTTTT.